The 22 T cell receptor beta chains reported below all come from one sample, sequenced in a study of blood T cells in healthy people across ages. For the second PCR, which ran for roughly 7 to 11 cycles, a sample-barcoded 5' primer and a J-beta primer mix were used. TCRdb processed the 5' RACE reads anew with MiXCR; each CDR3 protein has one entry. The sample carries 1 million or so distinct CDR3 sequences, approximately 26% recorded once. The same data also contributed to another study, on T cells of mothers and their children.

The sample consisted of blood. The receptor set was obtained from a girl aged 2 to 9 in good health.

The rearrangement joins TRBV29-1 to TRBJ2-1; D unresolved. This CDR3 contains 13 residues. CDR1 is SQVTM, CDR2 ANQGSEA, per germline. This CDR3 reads CRGSFGPTNEQFF. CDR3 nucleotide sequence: TGCAGGGGTAGCTTCGGGCCTACAAATGAGCAGTTCTTC.

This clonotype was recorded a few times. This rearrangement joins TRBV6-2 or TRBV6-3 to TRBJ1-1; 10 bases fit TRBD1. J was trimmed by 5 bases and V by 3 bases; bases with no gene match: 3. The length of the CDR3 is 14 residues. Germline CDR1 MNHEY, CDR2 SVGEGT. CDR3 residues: CASSYWTGGTEAFF. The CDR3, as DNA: TGTGCCAGCAGTTATTGGACAGGGGGAACTGAAGCTTTCTTT.

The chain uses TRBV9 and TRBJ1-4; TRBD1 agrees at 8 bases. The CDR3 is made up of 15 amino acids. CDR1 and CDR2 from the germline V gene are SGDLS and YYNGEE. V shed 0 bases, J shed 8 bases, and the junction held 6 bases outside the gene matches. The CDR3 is CASSVGGQAGEKLFF. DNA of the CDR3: TGTGCCAGCAGCGTAGGGGGACAGGCCGGAGAAAAACTGTTTTTT.

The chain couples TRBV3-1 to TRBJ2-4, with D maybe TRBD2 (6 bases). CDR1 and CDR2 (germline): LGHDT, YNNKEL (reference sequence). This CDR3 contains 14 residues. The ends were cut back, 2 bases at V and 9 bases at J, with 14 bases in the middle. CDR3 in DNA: TGTGCCAGCAGCCAAACTCTAGCGAGCGGCATTCAGTACTTC. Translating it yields CASSQTLASGIQYF. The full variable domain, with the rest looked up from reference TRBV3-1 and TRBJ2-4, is DTAVSQTPKYLVTQMGNDKSIKCEQNLGHDTMYWYKQDSKKFLKIMFSYNNKELIINETVPNRFSPKSPDKAHLNLHINSLELGDSAVYFCASSQTLASGIQYFGAGTRLSVL.

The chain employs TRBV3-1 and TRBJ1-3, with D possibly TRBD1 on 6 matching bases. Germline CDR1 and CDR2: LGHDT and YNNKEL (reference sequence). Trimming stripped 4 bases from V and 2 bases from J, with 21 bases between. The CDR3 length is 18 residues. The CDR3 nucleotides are TGTGCCAGCAGCCCCACAACGGGGATACCAGGGGCTGGAAACACCATATATTTT. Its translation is CASSPTTGIPGAGNTIYF.

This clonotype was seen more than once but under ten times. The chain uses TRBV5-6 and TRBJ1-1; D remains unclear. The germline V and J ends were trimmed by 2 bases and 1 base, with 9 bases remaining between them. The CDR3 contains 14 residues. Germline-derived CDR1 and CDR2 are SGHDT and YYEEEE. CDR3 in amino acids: CASSFPSSNTEAFF. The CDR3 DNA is TGTGCCAGCAGCTTCCCGTCCTCGAACACTGAAGCTTTCTTT.

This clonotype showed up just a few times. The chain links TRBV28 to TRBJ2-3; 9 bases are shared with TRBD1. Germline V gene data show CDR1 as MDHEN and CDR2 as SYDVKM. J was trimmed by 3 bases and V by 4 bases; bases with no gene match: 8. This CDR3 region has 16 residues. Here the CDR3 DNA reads TGTGCCAGCAGTTCGCACTGGACAGGGGAGACAGATACGCAGTATTTT. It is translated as CASSSHWTGETDTQYF.

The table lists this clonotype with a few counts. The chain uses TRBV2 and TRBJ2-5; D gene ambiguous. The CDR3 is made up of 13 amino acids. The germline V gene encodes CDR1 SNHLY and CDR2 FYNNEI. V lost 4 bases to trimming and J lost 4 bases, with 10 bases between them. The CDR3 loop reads CASSGLGGETQYF. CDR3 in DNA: TGTGCCAGCAGTGGGTTGGGCGGAGAGACCCAGTACTTC.

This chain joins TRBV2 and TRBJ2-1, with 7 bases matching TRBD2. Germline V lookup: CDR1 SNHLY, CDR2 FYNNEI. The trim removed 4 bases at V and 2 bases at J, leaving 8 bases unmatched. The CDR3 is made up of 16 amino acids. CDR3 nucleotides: TGTGCCAGCAGTGGGGTGGGTCTAGCGGCCTACAATGAGCAGTTCTTC. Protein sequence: CASSGVGLAAYNEQFF.

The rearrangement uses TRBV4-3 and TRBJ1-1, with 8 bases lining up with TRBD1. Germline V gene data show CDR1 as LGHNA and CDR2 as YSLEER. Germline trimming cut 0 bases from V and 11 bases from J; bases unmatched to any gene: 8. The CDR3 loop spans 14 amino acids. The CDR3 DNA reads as TGCGCCAGCAGCCAAGATACCAGGGGGCAGGAGGCTTTCTTT. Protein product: CASSQDTRGQEAFF.

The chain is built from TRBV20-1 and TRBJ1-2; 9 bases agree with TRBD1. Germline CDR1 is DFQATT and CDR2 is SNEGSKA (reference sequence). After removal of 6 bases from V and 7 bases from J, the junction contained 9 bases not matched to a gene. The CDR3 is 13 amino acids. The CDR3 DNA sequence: TGCAGTGCCGGATCGGTACAGGGGGCTGGCTACACCTTC. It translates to CSAGSVQGAGYTF.

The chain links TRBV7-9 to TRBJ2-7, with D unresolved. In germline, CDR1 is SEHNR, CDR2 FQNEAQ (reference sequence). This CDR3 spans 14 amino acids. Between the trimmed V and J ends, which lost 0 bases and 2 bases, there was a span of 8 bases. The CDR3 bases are TGTGCCAGCAGCTTAGCGCAGCCGGCCTACGAGCAGTACTTC. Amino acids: CASSLAQPAYEQYF.

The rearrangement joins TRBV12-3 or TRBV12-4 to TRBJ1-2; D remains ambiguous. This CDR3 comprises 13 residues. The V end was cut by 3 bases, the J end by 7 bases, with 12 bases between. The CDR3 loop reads CASSFFPRAGYTF. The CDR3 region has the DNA TGTGCCAGCAGTTTTTTCCCGAGGGCTGGCTACACCTTC.

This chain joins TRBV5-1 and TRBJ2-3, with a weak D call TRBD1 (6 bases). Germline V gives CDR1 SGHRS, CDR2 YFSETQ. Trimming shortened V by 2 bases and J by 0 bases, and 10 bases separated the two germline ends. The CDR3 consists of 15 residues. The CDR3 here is CASSFWQGSTDTQYF. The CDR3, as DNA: TGCGCCAGCAGCTTTTGGCAGGGGAGCACAGATACGCAGTATTTT.

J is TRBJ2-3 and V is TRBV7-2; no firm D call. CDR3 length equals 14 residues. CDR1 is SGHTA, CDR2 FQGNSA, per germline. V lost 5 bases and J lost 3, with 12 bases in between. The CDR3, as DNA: TGTGCCAGCAGCCATCGAAACCCAACAGATACGCAGTATTTT. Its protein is CASSHRNPTDTQYF.

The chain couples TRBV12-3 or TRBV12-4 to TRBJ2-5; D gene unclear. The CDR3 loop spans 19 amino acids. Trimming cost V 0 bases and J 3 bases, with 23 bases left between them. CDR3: CASSLARPGSPTLKETQYF. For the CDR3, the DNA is TGTGCCAGCAGTTTAGCGCGACCCGGCTCCCCCACCCTTAAAGAGACCCAGTACTTC.

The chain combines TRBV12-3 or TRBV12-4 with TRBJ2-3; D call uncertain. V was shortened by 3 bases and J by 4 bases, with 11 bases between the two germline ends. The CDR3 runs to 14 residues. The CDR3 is CASSFRGRADTQYF. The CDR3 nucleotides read TGTGCCAGCAGTTTCCGTGGGCGAGCAGATACGCAGTATTTT.

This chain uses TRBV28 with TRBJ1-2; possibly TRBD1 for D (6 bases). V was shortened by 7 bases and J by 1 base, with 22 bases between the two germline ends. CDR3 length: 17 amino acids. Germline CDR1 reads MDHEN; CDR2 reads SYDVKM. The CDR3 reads CASKAIRQEPINYGYTF. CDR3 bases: TGTGCCAGCAAGGCAATTCGACAGGAGCCTATTAACTATGGCTACACCTTC.

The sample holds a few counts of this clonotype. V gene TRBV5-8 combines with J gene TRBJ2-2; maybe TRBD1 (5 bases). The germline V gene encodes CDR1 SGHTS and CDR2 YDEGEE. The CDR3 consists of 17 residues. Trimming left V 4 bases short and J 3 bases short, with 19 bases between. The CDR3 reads CASSRTLGFKDTGELFF. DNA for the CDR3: TGTGCCAGCAGCAGGACATTGGGATTTAAGGACACCGGGGAGCTGTTTTTT.

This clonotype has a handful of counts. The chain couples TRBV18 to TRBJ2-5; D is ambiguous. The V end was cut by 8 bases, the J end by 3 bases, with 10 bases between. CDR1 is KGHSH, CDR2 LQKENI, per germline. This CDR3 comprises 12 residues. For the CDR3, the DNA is TGTGCCAGCCGTATAGTAGAAGAGACCCAGTACTTC. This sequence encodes CASRIVEETQYF.

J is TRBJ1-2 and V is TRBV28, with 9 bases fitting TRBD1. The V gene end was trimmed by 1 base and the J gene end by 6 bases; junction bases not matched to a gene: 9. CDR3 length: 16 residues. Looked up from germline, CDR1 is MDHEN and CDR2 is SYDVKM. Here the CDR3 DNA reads TGTGCCAGCAGTTTATTACAGGGGGCGTATATGGATGGCTACACCTTC. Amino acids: CASSLLQGAYMDGYTF.

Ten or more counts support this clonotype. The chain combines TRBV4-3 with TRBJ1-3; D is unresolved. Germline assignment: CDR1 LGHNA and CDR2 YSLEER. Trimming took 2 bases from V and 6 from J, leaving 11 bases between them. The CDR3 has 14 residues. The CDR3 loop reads CASSQQGEANTIYF. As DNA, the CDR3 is TGCGCCAGCAGCCAACAAGGAGAGGCAAACACCATATATTTT.